The next 8 T cell receptor beta chains were all read from a single sample in a study of vaccination effects on CD4 cells after COVID-19. Following an approximately eleven-day culture, CD4+ T cells were purified. Between March and December 2020, the person had a SARS-CoV-2 infection that PCR confirmed. Everyone in the study got two shots of either the BNT162b2 or mRNA-1273 vaccine. Some clones are missing from TCRdb's copy, which holds only in-frame ones; the method was immunoSEQ multiplex PCR. Altogether tens of thousands of clones are present, around 70% being singletons, with the ten largest covering under 5.5%. Their cognate antigens are unknown. The sample here was CD4+ T cells from PBMCs cultured without peptide, taken after COVID-19 vaccination. Receptors originate from a human donor who had a prior SARS-CoV-2 infection.

The genes are TRBV5-1 and TRBJ2-7; TRBD1 agrees at 9 bases. This CDR3 has 15 residues. V lost 0 bases, J lost 6 bases, and 7 bases stayed unmatched. Germline V lookup: CDR1 SGHRS, CDR2 YFSETQ. CDR3 region: CASSLDGTGPREQYF. CDR3 in DNA: TGCGCCAGCAGCTTGGATGGGACAGGGCCCCGCGAGCAGTACTTC.

This CDR3 is CASSPPGGQETQYF. The CDR3 coding sequence is TGTGCCAGCAGTCCCCCGGGGGGCCAAGAGACCCAGTACTTC. The rearrangement joins TRBV6-5 to TRBJ2-5, with TRBD2 identical over 7 bases. The CDR3 extends over 14 amino acids. V trimming: 5 bases; J trimming: 1 base; junction bases outside the gene matches: 4. Looked up from germline, CDR1 is MNHEY and CDR2 is SVGAGI.

This clone was seen more than once but under ten times. CDR3 region: CASSPRGMNTEAFF. As DNA, the CDR3 is TGTGCCAGCAGCCCCAGGGGTATGAACACTGAAGCTTTCTTT. V is TRBV7-8 and J is TRBJ1-1; tentative D call: TRBD1 (6 bases). The germline V gene encodes CDR1 SGHVS and CDR2 FQNEAQ. The CDR3 runs 14 residues. V shed 5 bases and J shed 0 bases, with 10 bases lying between them.

The chain recombines TRBV4-2 with TRBJ1-2; no reliable D call. CDR3 size: 15 residues. Deletions cut 0 bases from V and 4 bases from J, with 12 bases between. Germline V gene sequence: CDR1 LGHNA, CDR2 YNFKEQ. The CDR3 is CASSQDVRTAYGYTF. The CDR3 bases are TGTGCCAGCAGCCAAGATGTAAGGACGGCCTATGGCTACACCTTC.

This clone was detected a few times. The J gene is TRBJ2-7, the V gene TRBV7-8, with D possibly matching TRBD1 (6 bases). Germline assignment: CDR1 SGHVS and CDR2 FQNEAQ. This CDR3 is 13 amino acids long. V gave up 1 base and J gave up 10 bases, with 14 bases separating them. CDR3 loop: CASSLGTADKQYF. DNA for the CDR3: TGTGCCAGCAGCTTAGGGACAGCTGATAAACAGTACTTC.

This clone has just a few counts. The chain combines TRBV4-2 with TRBJ2-7; 13 bases are a match to TRBD2. V was clipped by 5 bases and J by 3 bases; unmatched bases: 4. Germline CDR1 LGHNA, CDR2 YNFKEQ. The CDR3 is 15 amino acids. The CDR3 sequence is CASSSRLAGGYEQYF. The CDR3 nucleotides read TGTGCCAGCAGCTCCCGACTAGCGGGGGGCTACGAGCAGTACTTC.

This clone has a handful of counts. This chain links TRBV5-6 with TRBJ2-5, with D possibly called TRBD1 or TRBD2 (5 bases each). V lost 3 bases to trimming and J lost 1 base, with 7 bases between them. The germline V gene has CDR1 SGHDT and CDR2 YYEEEE. The CDR3 totals 13 residues. The CDR3 DNA reads as TGTGCCAGCAGCTCAGGGACCCAAGAGACCCAGTACTTC. The encoded protein is CASSSGTQETQYF.

The chain carries TRBV27 and TRBJ1-4; D is ambiguous. The ends were cut back, 5 bases at V and 2 bases at J, with 6 bases in the middle. CDR1 is MNHEY, CDR2 SMNVEV, per germline (reference sequence). The CDR3 sequence is 13 residues long. The CDR3: CASSPRTNEKLFF. The DNA of the CDR3 is TGTGCCAGCAGTCCAAGGACTAATGAAAAACTGTTTTTT.